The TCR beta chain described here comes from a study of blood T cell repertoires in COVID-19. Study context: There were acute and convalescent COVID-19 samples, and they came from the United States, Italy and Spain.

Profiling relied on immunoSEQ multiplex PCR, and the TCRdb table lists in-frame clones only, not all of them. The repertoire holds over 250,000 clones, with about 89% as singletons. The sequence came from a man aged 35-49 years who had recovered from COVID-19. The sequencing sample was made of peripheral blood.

The CDR3 sequence is CASGLVSLTNYGYTF. CDR3 coding DNA: TGTGCTAGTGGTTTGGTGTCACTTACTAACTATGGCTACACCTTC. The rearrangement joins TRBV12-5 to TRBJ1-2; unclear D gene. V was pared by 0 bases and J by 0 bases, with 8 bases between. The V gene's germline CDR1 is LGHNT and CDR2 FRNRAP. This CDR3 contains 15 residues.